A single sample gave rise to the 25 T cell receptor beta chains below, sequenced in a study of blood T cell repertoires in COVID-19. Assay used: immunoSEQ multiplex PCR; TCRdb lists only in-frame clones, some missing. The sample records about 280,000 clones, around 85% being singletons. Sequenced: peripheral blood. These receptors were taken from a middle-aged man with active or convalescent COVID-19.

V usage is TRBV30 and J usage is TRBJ2-3, with 8 bases aligning to TRBD1. CDR3 length equals 15 residues. Per germline, CDR1 GTSNPN and CDR2 SVGIG (reference sequence). V trimming: 3 bases; J trimming: 3 bases; junction bases outside the gene matches: 8. This CDR3 reads CAWRPGGLLTDTQYF. Here the CDR3 DNA reads TGTGCCTGGAGACCAGGGGGCTTGTTGACAGATACGCAGTATTTT.

V gene TRBV28 combines with J gene TRBJ1-2; D possibly corresponds to TRBD1 (6 bases). V was shortened by 5 bases and J by 14 bases, with 18 bases between the two germline ends. CDR3 length: 12 amino acids. CDR1 and CDR2 (germline): MDHEN, SYDVKM. CDR3 loop: CASSENRVPFTF. DNA for the CDR3: TGTGCCAGCAGTGAAAACAGGGTCCCCTTTACCTTC.

The J gene is TRBJ2-7, the V gene TRBV3-1 (or the pseudogene TRBV3-2), with 7 bases lining up with TRBD2. J gave up 7 bases and V 4 bases, and 16 bases lay outside the gene matches. Germline assignment: CDR1 LGHDT and CDR2 YNNKEL (reference sequence). The CDR3 has 16 residues. CDR3 amino acids: CASSRLSWDGREEQYF. The CDR3 region has the DNA TGTGCCAGCAGCCGCTTATCCTGGGACGGGCGGGAGGAGCAGTACTTC.

The chain links TRBV18 to TRBJ2-2, with 8 bases lining up with TRBD1. Germline CDR1 and CDR2: KGHSH and LQKENI. Trimming took 3 bases from V and 6 from J; bases not matched to a gene: 9. The CDR3 is made up of 16 amino acids. CDR3 protein: CASSPTDRAVSGELFF. Here the CDR3 DNA reads TGTGCCAGCTCACCGACGGACAGGGCGGTTTCCGGGGAGCTGTTTTTT.

This chain uses TRBV12-3 or TRBV12-4 with TRBJ1-5; D perhaps matches TRBD1 (6 bases). The CDR3 extends over 13 amino acids. Trimming removed 8 bases at V and 6 bases at J, with 14 bases between. CDR3 nucleotides: TGTGCCAGCTCACGGGACATCCCTCAGCCCCAGCATTTT. It yields the protein CASSRDIPQPQHF.

This clone was counted between two and nine times. This sequence joins TRBV5-1 and TRBJ2-7; 14 nucleotides line up with TRBD2. The CDR3 is 14 residues long. Looked up from germline, CDR1 is SGHRS and CDR2 is YFSETQ. With 4 bases clipped from V and 4 bases from J, the junction kept 1 base outside the gene matches. The DNA of the CDR3 is TGCGCCAGCAGCGGGACTAGCGGGGGTTACGAGCAGTACTTC. This codes for CASSGTSGGYEQYF.

V is TRBV6-1 and J is TRBJ2-4, with D perhaps TRBD2 (6 bases). The CDR3 length is 16 residues. Germline V gene sequence: CDR1 MNHNS, CDR2 SASEGT. Trimming stripped 2 bases from V and 3 bases from J, with 14 bases between. CDR3 in amino acids: CASSEHSGSGKNIQYF. In DNA, the CDR3 is TGTGCCAGCAGTGAACATAGCGGAAGTGGCAAAAACATTCAGTACTTC.

This clone has only a few counts. The chain couples TRBV19 to TRBJ1-5; 7 bases are shared with TRBD1. Looked up from germline, CDR1 is LNHDA and CDR2 is SQIVND (reference sequence). The CDR3 contains 16 residues. V was pared by 1 base and J by 4 bases, with 7 bases of the junction left unmatched. For the CDR3, the DNA is TGTGCCAGTAGTATAGTGGAGGGGGCGAGAAATCAGCCCCAGCATTTT. It translates to CASSIVEGARNQPQHF.

The chain carries TRBV3-1 (or the pseudogene TRBV3-2) and TRBJ2-1; 7 bases fit TRBD2. The CDR3 extends over 17 amino acids. The ends lost 6 bases at V and 10 bases at J; junction bases unmatched: 21. In germline, CDR1 is LGHDT, CDR2 YNNKEL (reference sequence). The CDR3 coding sequence is TGTGCCAGCAGTCAGTGGGGTGGGGGAGGGCCTTCCCTGGAGCAGTTCTTC. It specifies CASSQWGGGGPSLEQFF.

The rearrangement uses TRBV10-1 and TRBJ2-3; unclear D gene. Trimming left V 4 bases short and J 5 bases short, with 10 bases between. The germline gives CDR1 WNHNN, CDR2 SYGVQD (reference sequence). The CDR3 runs 13 residues. CDR3 sequence reads: CASSGQVEDTQYF. The CDR3 DNA follows: TGCGCCAGCAGTGGGCAGGTAGAAGATACGCAGTATTTT.

This clone has just one count. The V gene is TRBV4-1, the J gene TRBJ2-5; D possibly corresponds to TRBD2 (5 bases). The germline V and J ends were trimmed by 4 bases and 2 bases, with 8 bases remaining between them. The germline V gene encodes CDR1 MGHRA and CDR2 YSYEKL. This CDR3 spans 13 amino acids. The CDR3 region is CASSLRDQETQYF. In DNA form, the CDR3 reads TGCGCCAGCAGCCTACGGGATCAAGAGACCCAGTACTTC.

The chain carries TRBV19 and TRBJ2-5; 12 nucleotides align to TRBD2. The length of the CDR3 is 14 residues. The germline gives CDR1 LNHDA, CDR2 SQIVND (reference sequence). V shed 4 bases and J 13 bases; nucleotides not matched to a gene: 10. Here the CDR3 DNA reads TGTGCCAGTAGTAAAACTAGCGGGAGGAACAGTTTGTACTTC. It specifies CASSKTSGRNSLYF.

The gene calls are TRBV27 and TRBJ2-3; weak D call: TRBD1 (6 bases). CDR3 length equals 17 residues. V gave up 5 bases and J gave up 2 bases, with 20 bases separating them. In germline, CDR1 is MNHEY, CDR2 SMNVEV (reference sequence). DNA of the CDR3: TGTGCCAGCAGTCCCAGTGGGGACAAGGGGAACACAGATACGCAGTATTTT. This translates into CASSPSGDKGNTDTQYF.

The chain has TRBV27 and TRBJ2-1; 7 bases match TRBD1. The germline gives CDR1 MNHEY, CDR2 SMNVEV (reference sequence). The V segment lost 5 bases and the J segment 9 bases; nucleotides outside the gene matches: 7. The CDR3 runs 13 residues. CDR3 residues: CASSLRDSVEQFF. CDR3 sequence (DNA): TGTGCCAGCAGTCTCCGGGACAGCGTTGAGCAGTTCTTC.

CDR3 sequence reads: CASSYSTGAGNSPLHF. The CDR3 nucleotides are TGTGCCAGCAGTTACTCGACCGGCGCCGGGAATTCACCCCTCCACTTT. The chain links TRBV6-6 to TRBJ1-6, with D unresolved. The CDR3 runs 16 residues. Trimming removed 0 bases at V and 7 bases at J, with 13 bases between. Germline-derived CDR1 and CDR2 are MNHNY and SVGAGI (reference sequence).

V gene TRBV5-1 combines with J gene TRBJ2-5; 10 bases agree with TRBD2. The CDR3 extends over 15 amino acids. V lost 0 bases, J lost 5 bases, and 4 bases stayed unmatched. CDR1 SGHRS and CDR2 YFSETQ come from the germline V gene. The CDR3 loop reads CASSLATSGIETQYF. In nucleotides, the CDR3 is TGCGCCAGCAGCTTGGCCACTAGCGGGATTGAGACCCAGTACTTC.

The rearrangement joins TRBV7-9 to TRBJ1-4; 8 bases are a match to TRBD1. The trim removed 4 bases at V and 6 bases at J, leaving 7 bases unmatched. Germline V lookup: CDR1 SEHNR, CDR2 FQNEAQ (reference sequence). The CDR3 sequence is 15 residues long. The CDR3 here is CASSSRGQAYEKLFF. The DNA for the CDR3 is TGTGCCAGCAGCTCAAGGGGACAGGCCTATGAAAAACTGTTTTTT.

V gene TRBV23-1 combines with J gene TRBJ1-1; 11 positions agree with TRBD1. TRBV23-1 is assigned to the ORF class and has an uncertain function. V shed 3 bases and J 9 bases; nucleotides not matched to a gene: 9. The CDR3 is made up of 15 amino acids. The CDR3 protein is CASSHPPGTGGQAFF. The CDR3, as DNA: TGCGCCAGCAGTCACCCACCGGGGACAGGGGGGCAAGCTTTCTTT.

V usage is TRBV19 and J usage is TRBJ1-5; 7 bases are a match to TRBD1. There are 15 residues in the CDR3. V trimming: 5 bases; J trimming: 8 bases; junction bases outside the gene matches: 12. Germline-derived CDR1 and CDR2 are LNHDA and SQIVND (reference sequence). The CDR3 is CASSFGRGAREPQHF. The CDR3 coding sequence is TGTGCCAGTAGTTTTGGCAGGGGGGCTAGGGAGCCCCAGCATTTT.

J is TRBJ2-1 and V is TRBV4-2; 7 bases line up with TRBD2. This CDR3 has 16 residues. The germline gives CDR1 LGHNA, CDR2 YNFKEQ. Unmatched junction bases numbered 6, after V lost 0 bases and J lost 4 bases. CDR3 DNA: TGTGCCAGCAGCCAAGAGCCGGGAGGAGTTTACAATGAGCAGTTCTTC. It codes for CASSQEPGGVYNEQFF.

This clone has only one observation. This chain links TRBV2 with TRBJ2-3; TRBD1 is a possible D gene (5 bases). CDR3 length: 14 residues. Germline assignment: CDR1 SNHLY and CDR2 FYNNEI. Deletions cut 7 bases from V and 8 bases from J, with 19 bases between. The CDR3 DNA reads as TGTGCCAGCACCGTGGAATTTGGCCAGGGTACGCAGTATTTT. This translates into CASTVEFGQGTQYF.

The J gene is TRBJ2-5, the V gene TRBV5-1; 10 bases are a match to TRBD2. The CDR3 covers 17 residues. V shed 4 bases and J 5 bases; nucleotides not matched to a gene: 14. CDR1 and CDR2 (germline): SGHRS, YFSETQ. The CDR3 DNA reads TGCGCCAGCAGCGCCGGACTAGCGGCCTCCCCTTTTGAGACCCAGTACTTC. The encoded protein is CASSAGLAASPFETQYF.

This rearrangement joins TRBV10-1 to TRBJ2-1; 9 bases agree with TRBD1. After removal of 8 bases from V and 6 bases from J, the junction contained 11 bases not matched to a gene. This CDR3 has 15 residues. Germline CDR1 is WNHNN and CDR2 is SYGVQD (reference sequence). The CDR3 is CASGGGTGSSNEQFF. Here the CDR3 DNA reads TGCGCCAGCGGAGGCGGGACAGGGAGCTCCAATGAGCAGTTCTTC.

The rearrangement uses TRBV18 and TRBJ2-3, with D tentatively TRBD1 (6 bases). The germline CDR1 and CDR2 sequences are KGHSH and LQKENI. Trimming pared 3 bases from V and 7 bases from J, leaving 8 bases between. The CDR3 spans 12 residues. CDR3 sequence reads: CASSPRGNTQYF. The CDR3 DNA is TGTGCCAGCTCACCTAGGGGGAATACGCAGTATTTT.

The chain carries TRBV30 and TRBJ1-5, with D possibly matching TRBD1 (6 bases). Germline V gene sequence: CDR1 GTSNPN, CDR2 SVGIG (reference sequence). This CDR3 is 15 amino acids long. V was shortened by 0 bases and J by 2 bases, with 11 bases between the two germline ends. CDR3 in amino acids: CAWSVGGGGNQPQHF. CDR3 nucleotide sequence: TGTGCCTGGAGTGTTGGAGGGGGGGGCAATCAGCCCCAGCATTTT.